This is a list of T cell receptor beta chains from one sample in a study of identical twins. Via MiXCR, TCRdb re-called the 5' RACE reads, giving one row per CDR3 protein. This table holds 500,000 to 600,000 distinct CDR3 sequences, less than 25% found once. In addition, the sample was reused for a study of T cells expressing NK-cell markers.

Sample: CD4+ T cells sorted from blood. The source of these receptors is a woman between 18 and 30 years old in good health. Each CDR3 is given with its conserved first and last residue. D genes are given only for firm matches. The listing skips clone size in some rows; elsewhere it reads once, few, many or a size class.

TRBJ2-2,-,TRBV29-1,few,TGCAGCGTACGACAGGCGGGCACCGGGGAGCTGTTTTTT,CSVRQAGTGELFF
TRBJ1-5,-,TRBV10-1,few,TGCGCCAGCACGCCGGGCACCGTAAATGGGGAGAGCAATCAGCCCCAGCATTTT,CASTPGTVNGESNQPQHF
TRBJ1-1,-,TRBV7-2,once,TGTGCCAGCAGCTTACTGGGGACGGGGAACACTGAAGCTTTCTTT,CASSLLGTGNTEAFF
TRBJ2-1,-,TRBV10-3,few,TGTGCCACTGGGCTCCTTAATGAGCAGTTCTTC,CATGLLNEQFF
TRBJ2-1,-,TRBV20-1,many,TGCAGTGCTCCCCCGGCCTTCTCCTACAATGAGCAGTTCTTC,CSAPPAFSYNEQFF
TRBJ2-2,-,TRBV7-2,many,TGTGCCAGCAGCTCAAGACTAGGGCGGCTGTTTTTT,CASSSRLGRLFF
TRBJ2-1,TRBD1,TRBV6-2/TRBV6-3,many,TGTGCCAGCAGTTCCGCCGGGACAGCATTCTACAATGAGCAGTTCTTC,CASSSAGTAFYNEQFF
TRBJ2-3,TRBD1,TRBV20-1,few,TGCAGTGCTAGAAGGACAGGTCTCACAGATACGCAGTATTTT,CSARRTGLTDTQYF
TRBJ2-7,-,TRBV9,-,TGTGCCAGCAGCGTCAGCCAGGAGAGCTCCTACGAGCAGTACTTC,CASSVSQESSYEQYF
TRBJ2-7,TRBD2,TRBV29-1,few,TGCAGCGTTGGAGGGACTAGCGGCTCCTACGAGCAGTACTTC,CSVGGTSGSYEQYF
TRBJ1-4,TRBD1,TRBV5-1,-,TGCGCCAGCAGCCCGGGACAGGGGGCCTTCACTAATGAAAAACTGTTTTTT,CASSPGQGAFTNEKLFF
TRBJ2-7,-,TRBV2,-,TGTGCCAGCAATCCCACCTCCTACGAGCAGTACTTC,CASNPTSYEQYF
TRBJ2-1,-,TRBV7-2,-,TGTGCCAGCAGCTTAATGGTTCTAGCGACATACAATGAGCAGTTCTTC,CASSLMVLATYNEQFF
TRBJ1-4,-,TRBV3-1,few,TGTGCCAGCAGCCAAGAAGGCGGGTTTCAAAAACTGTTTTTT,CASSQEGGFQKLFF
TRBJ1-5,TRBD1,TRBV20-1,many,TGCAGTGCTAGTTCAGGGGGAAGCAATCAGCCCCAGCATTTT,CSASSGGSNQPQHF
TRBJ2-1,-,TRBV3-1,once,TGTGCCAGCAGCCTAGGACTCCCAAATTACAATGAGCAGTTCTTC,CASSLGLPNYNEQFF
TRBJ2-1,-,TRBV7-2,many,TGTGCCAGCAGCTTACTCGGTCTGGAGCAGTTCTTC,CASSLLGLEQFF
TRBJ2-3,TRBD1,TRBV7-2,few,TGTGCCAGCAGCCAACAGGGGGCTCTTTACACAGATACGCAGTATTTT,CASSQQGALYTDTQYF
TRBJ2-7,TRBD1,TRBV20-1,-,TGCAGTGCGCCCGGGACAGGGGCGGTCAAGCAGTACTTC,CSAPGTGAVKQYF
TRBJ2-1,-,TRBV3-1,-,TGTGCTTCGAGGACTACCCTCGGTGAGCAGTTCTTC,CASRTTLGEQFF
TRBJ2-1,-,TRBV9,-,TGTGCCAGCAGCTCCCCACCTACAGGGATCGACCGTTCCAATGAGCAGTTCTTC,CASSSPPTGIDRSNEQFF
TRBJ2-5,-,TRBV12-3/TRBV12-4,many,TGTGCCAGCAGTTTACAGGGTCAATGGGGAGAGACCCAGTACTTC,CASSLQGQWGETQYF
TRBJ2-2,TRBD1,TRBV6-1,once,TGTGCCAGCAGCAGACCCGGGACAGTCAGCACCGGGGAGCTGTTTTTT,CASSRPGTVSTGELFF
TRBJ2-1,TRBD2,TRBV5-1,few,TGCGCCAGCGGGCGGGAGAAGTACAATGAGCAGTTCTTC,CASGREKYNEQFF
TRBJ2-5,TRBD2,TRBV20-1,-,TGCAGTGCTAGTGTGGGACTAGCGGGAGGAGGGGAGACCCAGTACTTC,CSASVGLAGGGETQYF
TRBJ2-1,-,TRBV3-1,-,TGTGCCAGCAGCCCACGGGGGACCCGGAATGAGCAGTTCTTC,CASSPRGTRNEQFF
TRBJ2-3,-,TRBV12-3/TRBV12-4,-,TGTGCCAGCAGTTTGGGGGGTCTGAGAACAGATACGCAGTATTTT,CASSLGGLRTDTQYF
TRBJ2-7,-,TRBV6-5,-,TGTGCCAGCAGTTACGGGGATAGGCAGTACTTC,CASSYGDRQYF
TRBJ2-1,-,TRBV5-1,few,TGCGCCAGCAGCTTGAGGACGGGAGAGTACAATGAGCAGTTCTTC,CASSLRTGEYNEQFF
TRBJ1-2,-,TRBV7-9,-,TGTGCCAGCAAGTGGGGCGACAGAAACTATGGCTACACCTTC,CASKWGDRNYGYTF
TRBJ2-5,TRBD1,TRBV10-1,-,TGCGCCAGCAGTGTCGGGACAGAAAAAGAGACCCAGTACTTC,CASSVGTEKETQYF
TRBJ2-1,-,TRBV12-3/TRBV12-4,few,TGTGCCAGCAGTCCATCGGACTACCAGCGGGATGAGCAGTTCTTC,CASSPSDYQRDEQFF
TRBJ1-2,TRBD1,TRBV29-1,-,TGCAGCGTCTTGACAGGGATGGAGGGCTACACCTTC,CSVLTGMEGYTF
TRBJ1-1,-,TRBV5-1,many,TGCGCCAGCAGCTTGACATCCCGGAACACTGAAGCTTTCTTT,CASSLTSRNTEAFF
TRBJ2-3,-,TRBV9,-,TGTGCCAGCAGCGTCTCCCCGGCGGGGAGCACAGATACGCAGTATTTT,CASSVSPAGSTDTQYF
TRBJ1-2,-,TRBV12-3/TRBV12-4,few,TGTGCCAGCAGTCGCTTCTCGAGTGCCGGCGGCTACACCTTC,CASSRFSSAGGYTF
TRBJ2-2,-,TRBV20-1,-,TGCAGTGCTCCAGGGCCGGGTTACACCGGGGAGCTGTTTTTT,CSAPGPGYTGELFF
TRBJ1-2,-,TRBV10-3,many,TGTGCCATCAGTGAACAACAGGGCGCCTATGGCTACACCTTC,CAISEQQGAYGYTF
TRBJ2-1,-,TRBV5-4,-,TGTGCCAGCAGCGAGTCTCAGGGCAATGAGCAGTTCTTC,CASSESQGNEQFF
TRBJ2-7,-,TRBV5-1,few,TGCGCCAGCAGCCATGACAAGGGGCGAGGTCCTCACGAGCAGTACTTC,CASSHDKGRGPHEQYF
TRBJ2-5,-,TRBV20-1,-,TGCAGTGCTAGAGATCGGAGGGGGCGAGAGACCCAGTACTTC,CSARDRRGRETQYF
TRBJ1-4,-,TRBV12-3/TRBV12-4,-,TGTGCCAGCAGTCCCGGACAGTTTACTGAAAAACTGTTTTTT,CASSPGQFTEKLFF
TRBJ2-1,TRBD2,TRBV6-4,-,TGTGCCAGCAGTGAAGGAGGTAGCGGGAGCAGCAATGAGCAGTTCTTC,CASSEGGSGSSNEQFF
TRBJ2-5,-,TRBV14,-,TGTGCCAGCAGCCAAGAATTGGTCAGGCCAACTTTTGTGGAGACCCAGTACTTC,CASSQELVRPTFVETQYF
TRBJ1-1,-,TRBV6-6,few,TGTGCCAGCACCCCCGGGAACACTGAAGCTTTCTTT,CASTPGNTEAFF
TRBJ2-2,-,TRBV12-3/TRBV12-4,-,TGTGCCAGCAGGTTCCCACTTAGACAGTACCACGGTACCGGGGAGCTGTTTTTT,CASRFPLRQYHGTGELFF
TRBJ1-5,-,TRBV4-3,-,TGCGCCAGCAGCCAAGATAGGACAGAAAATCAGCCCCAGCATTTT,CASSQDRTENQPQHF
TRBJ2-5,TRBD1,TRBV7-8,many,TGTGCCAGCAGAAGAAACAGGGGATCCCTAGGCTCAGGCGGGACCCAGTACTTC,CASRRNRGSLGSGGTQYF
TRBJ2-1,-,TRBV15,few,TGTGCCACCAGCAGAGAACCGGGACATTACAATGAGCAGTTCTTC,CATSREPGHYNEQFF
TRBJ2-1,TRBD2,TRBV12-3/TRBV12-4,few,TGTGCCAGCAGTTTTGCGGGGGGTCGTGAATTCAATGAGCAGTTCTTC,CASSFAGGREFNEQFF
TRBJ2-7,-,TRBV2,few,TGTGCCAGCAGAGGCAACTCGGGATACTCCTACGAGCAGTACTTC,CASRGNSGYSYEQYF
TRBJ2-1,-,TRBV12-3/TRBV12-4,many,TGTGCCAGCAGTTTTAACGTGGATGAGCAGTTCTTC,CASSFNVDEQFF
TRBJ2-6,-,TRBV20-1,-,TGCAGTGCTCTATATCCAGGGGCCAACGTCCTGACTTTC,CSALYPGANVLTF
TRBJ2-5,-,TRBV5-6,-,TGTGCCAGCAGCTTGGCCCTTAGCGGTCAAGAGACCCAGTACTTC,CASSLALSGQETQYF
TRBJ1-2,TRBD1,TRBV4-3,-,TGCGCCAGCAGCCAAGATCGACCAGGGGGATATGGCTACACCTTC,CASSQDRPGGYGYTF
TRBJ1-2,-,TRBV29-1,-,TGCAGCGCCGAGAGGGGTGAATATGGCTACACCTTC,CSAERGEYGYTF
TRBJ2-5,-,TRBV11-3,few,TGTGCCAGCAGCTTAGGCCTGACCCGTAAGCAAGAGACCCAGTACTTC,CASSLGLTRKQETQYF
TRBJ2-7,TRBD2,TRBV3-1,once,TGTGCCAGCAGCCAAGACGTGATGATAGCGGGAACGTACGAGCAGTACTTC,CASSQDVMIAGTYEQYF
TRBJ2-4,TRBD2,TRBV28,-,TGTGCCAGCAGCCTCCCTAGTAGCGGGAGTGGTAACATTCAGTACTTC,CASSLPSSGSGNIQYF
TRBJ2-1,-,TRBV9,few,TGTGCCAGCAGCGTTCAGGTGTACAATGAGCAGTTCTTC,CASSVQVYNEQFF